The present T cell receptor (beta chain) was sequenced within a study of Graves' ophthalmopathy and Graves' hyperthyroidism. PBMCs were density-gradient isolated from about 9.6 ml fresh blood. RNA transcripts served as template for amplifying TCR beta CDR3 sequences. The first-round RT-PCR employed HTBI primers together with the Qiagen OneStep RT-PCR kit. A multiplex PCR was then performed as the second round. One entry per CDR3 protein results from TCRdb running MiXCR on the multiplex PCR reads. In the table there are some 240,000 distinct CDR3 sequences, approximately 42% of which are singletons. To note about this clonotype: The junction departs from the called germline gene at one end, perhaps through a read error.

Source material: peripheral blood. The TCR comes from an adult man with Graves' ophthalmopathy.

Here the CDR3 reads CASSPPGRLNTEAFF. The CDR3 DNA reads as TGTGCTAGCAGCCCACCGGGACGTTTGAACACTGAAGCTTTCTTT. This chain links TRBV7-7 with TRBJ1-1; possibly TRBD1 for D (5 bases). The CDR3 is 15 amino acids. Germline V CDR1 and CDR2: SSHAT, FNYEAQ (reference sequence).